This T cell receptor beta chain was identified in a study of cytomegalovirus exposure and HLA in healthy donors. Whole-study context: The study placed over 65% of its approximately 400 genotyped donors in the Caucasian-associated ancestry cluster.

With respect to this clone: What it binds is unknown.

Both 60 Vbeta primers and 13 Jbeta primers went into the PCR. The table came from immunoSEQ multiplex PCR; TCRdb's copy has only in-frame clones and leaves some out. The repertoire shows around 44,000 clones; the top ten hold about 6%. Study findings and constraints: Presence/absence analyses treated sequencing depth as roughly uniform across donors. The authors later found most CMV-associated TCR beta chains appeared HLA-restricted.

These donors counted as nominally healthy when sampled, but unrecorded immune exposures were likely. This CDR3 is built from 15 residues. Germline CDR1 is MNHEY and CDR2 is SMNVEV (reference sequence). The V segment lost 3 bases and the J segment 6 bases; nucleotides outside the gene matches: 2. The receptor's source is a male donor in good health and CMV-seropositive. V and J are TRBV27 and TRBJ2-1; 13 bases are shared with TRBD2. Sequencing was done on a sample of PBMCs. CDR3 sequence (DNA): TGTGCCAGCAGTTTGACTAGCGGGGGGACCAATGAGCAGTTCTTC. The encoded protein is CASSLTSGGTNEQFF.